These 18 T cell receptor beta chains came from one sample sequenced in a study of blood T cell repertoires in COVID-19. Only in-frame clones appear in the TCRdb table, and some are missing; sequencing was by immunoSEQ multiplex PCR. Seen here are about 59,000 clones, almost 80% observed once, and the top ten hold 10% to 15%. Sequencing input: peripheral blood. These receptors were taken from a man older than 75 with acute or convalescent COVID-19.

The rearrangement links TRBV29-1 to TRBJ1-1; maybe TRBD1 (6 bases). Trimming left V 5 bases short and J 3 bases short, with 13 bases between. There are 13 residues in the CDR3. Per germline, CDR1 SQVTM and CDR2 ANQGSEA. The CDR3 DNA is TGCAGCGTTACCGGGACAAAATACACTGAAGCTTTCTTT. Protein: CSVTGTKYTEAFF.

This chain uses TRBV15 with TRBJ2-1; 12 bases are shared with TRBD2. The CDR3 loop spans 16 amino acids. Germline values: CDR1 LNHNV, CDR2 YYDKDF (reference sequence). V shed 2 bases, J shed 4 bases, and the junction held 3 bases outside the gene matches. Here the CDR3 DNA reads TGTGCCACCAGCAGACTAGCGGGAGGGTTATACAATGAGCAGTTCTTC. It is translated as CATSRLAGGLYNEQFF.

The CDR3 region is CASSLALTGTGHGYTF. The CDR3 DNA reads TGCGCCAGCAGCTTGGCCCTAACCGGGACAGGGCATGGCTACACCTTC. This chain uses TRBV5-1 with TRBJ1-2; 9 positions match TRBD1. V was pared by 0 bases and J by 6 bases, with 9 bases of the junction left unmatched. This CDR3 has 16 amino acids. Germline CDR1 SGHRS, CDR2 YFSETQ.

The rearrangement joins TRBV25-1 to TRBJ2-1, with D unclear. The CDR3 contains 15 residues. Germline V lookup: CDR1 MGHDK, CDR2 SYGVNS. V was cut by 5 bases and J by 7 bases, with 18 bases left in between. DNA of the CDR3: TGTGCCAGCAGTACTGGAAAGACCCTGAGGAATGAGCAGTTCTTC. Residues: CASSTGKTLRNEQFF.

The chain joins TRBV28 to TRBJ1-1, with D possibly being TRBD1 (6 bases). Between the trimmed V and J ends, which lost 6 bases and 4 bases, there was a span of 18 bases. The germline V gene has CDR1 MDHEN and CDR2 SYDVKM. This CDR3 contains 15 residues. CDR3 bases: TGTGCCAGCAGCCCACAAGGGGGGGGAGGCACTGAAGCTTTCTTT. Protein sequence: CASSPQGGGGTEAFF.

CDR3 coding DNA: TGTGCCTGGAGTGTATTTGGCTTTAATGAAAAACTGTTTTTT. This encodes CAWSVFGFNEKLFF. The V and J genes are TRBV30 and TRBJ1-4; D unclear. V lost 0 bases to trimming and J lost 4 bases, with 9 bases between them. Germline V lookup: CDR1 GTSNPN, CDR2 SVGIG (reference sequence). There are 14 residues in the CDR3.

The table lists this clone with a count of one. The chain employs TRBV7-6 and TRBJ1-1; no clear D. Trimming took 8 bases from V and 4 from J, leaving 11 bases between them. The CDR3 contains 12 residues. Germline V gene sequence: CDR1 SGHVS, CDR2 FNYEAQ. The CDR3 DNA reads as TGTGCCAGCTCACTACCGGGCACTGAAGCTTTCTTT. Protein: CASSLPGTEAFF.

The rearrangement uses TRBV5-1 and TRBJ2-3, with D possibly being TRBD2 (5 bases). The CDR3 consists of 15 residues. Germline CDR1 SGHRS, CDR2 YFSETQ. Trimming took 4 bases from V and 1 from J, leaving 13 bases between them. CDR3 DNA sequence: TGCGCCAGCAGCCTTAGCGCCCAGGGCACAGATACGCAGTATTTT. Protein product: CASSLSAQGTDTQYF.

For the CDR3, the DNA is TGTGCCAGCAGTGAAGACAGGAGTAGCTATGGCTACACCTTC. It specifies CASSEDRSSYGYTF. The chain couples TRBV2 to TRBJ1-2; a possible D gene is TRBD1 (5 bases). Trimming took 1 base from V and 4 from J, leaving 10 bases between them. CDR1 and CDR2 (germline): SNHLY, FYNNEI. This CDR3 comprises 14 residues.

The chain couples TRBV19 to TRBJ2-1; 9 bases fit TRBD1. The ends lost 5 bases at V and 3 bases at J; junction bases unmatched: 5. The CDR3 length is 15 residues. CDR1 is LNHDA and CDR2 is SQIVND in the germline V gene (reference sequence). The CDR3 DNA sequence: TGTGCCAGTAGTGCCCAGACAGGGGGCTACAATGAGCAGTTCTTC. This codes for CASSAQTGGYNEQFF.

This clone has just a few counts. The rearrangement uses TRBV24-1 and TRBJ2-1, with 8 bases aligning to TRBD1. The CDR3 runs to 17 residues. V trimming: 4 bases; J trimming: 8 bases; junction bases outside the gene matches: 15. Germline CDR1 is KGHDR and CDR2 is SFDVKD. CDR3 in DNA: TGTGCCACCAGTGACCCGACACAGGGGGGCGGCGTCGATGAGCAGTTCTTC. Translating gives CATSDPTQGGGVDEQFF.

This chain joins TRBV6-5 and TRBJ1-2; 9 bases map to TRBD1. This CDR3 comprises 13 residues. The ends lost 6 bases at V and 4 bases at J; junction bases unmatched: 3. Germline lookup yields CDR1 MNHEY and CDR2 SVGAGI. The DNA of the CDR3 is TGTGCCAGCAGATCGACAGGGGGCTATGGCTACACCTTC. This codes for CASRSTGGYGYTF.

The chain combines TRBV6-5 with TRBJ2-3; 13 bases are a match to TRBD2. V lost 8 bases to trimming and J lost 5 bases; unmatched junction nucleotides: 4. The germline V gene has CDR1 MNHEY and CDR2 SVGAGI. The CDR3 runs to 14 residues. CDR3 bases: TGTGCCAGCGGGACTAGCGGGGTCCGAGATACGCAGTATTTT. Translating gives CASGTSGVRDTQYF.

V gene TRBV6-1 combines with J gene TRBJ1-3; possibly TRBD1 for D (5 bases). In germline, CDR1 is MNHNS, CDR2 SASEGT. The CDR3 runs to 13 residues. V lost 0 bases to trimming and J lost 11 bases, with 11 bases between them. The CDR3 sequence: CASSEAEGSSIYF. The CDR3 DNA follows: TGTGCCAGCAGTGAAGCGGAGGGGAGCTCCATATATTTT.

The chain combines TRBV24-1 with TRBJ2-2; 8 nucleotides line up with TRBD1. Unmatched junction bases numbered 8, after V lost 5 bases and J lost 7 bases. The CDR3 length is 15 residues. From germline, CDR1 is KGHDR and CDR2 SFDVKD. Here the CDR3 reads CATSVPDRAGGELFF. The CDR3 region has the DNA TGTGCCACCAGTGTCCCGGACAGGGCCGGCGGGGAGCTGTTTTTT.

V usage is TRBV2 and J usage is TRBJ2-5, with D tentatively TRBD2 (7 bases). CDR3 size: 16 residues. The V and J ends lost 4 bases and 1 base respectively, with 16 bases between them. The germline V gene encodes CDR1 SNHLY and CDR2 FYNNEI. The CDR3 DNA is TGTGCCAGCAGTGCCAGAGGGGCGGGGGCCCAAGAGACCCAGTACTTC. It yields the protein CASSARGAGAQETQYF.

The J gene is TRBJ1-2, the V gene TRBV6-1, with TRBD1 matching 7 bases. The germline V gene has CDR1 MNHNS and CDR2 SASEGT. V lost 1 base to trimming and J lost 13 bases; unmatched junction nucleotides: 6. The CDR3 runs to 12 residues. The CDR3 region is CASSEVDRAPTF. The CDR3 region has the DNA TGTGCCAGCAGTGAAGTCGACAGGGCGCCCACCTTC.

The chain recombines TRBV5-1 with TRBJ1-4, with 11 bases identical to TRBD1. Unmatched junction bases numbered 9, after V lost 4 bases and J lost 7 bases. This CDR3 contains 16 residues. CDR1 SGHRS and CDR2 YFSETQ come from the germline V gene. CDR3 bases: TGCGCCAGCAGCGTAGACCCCGGGACAGGGGGTGAAAAACTGTTTTTT. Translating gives CASSVDPGTGGEKLFF.